Shown below are 3 T cell receptor beta chains from a single sample sequenced in a study of CD8+ T cells in alopecia areata (dated by TCRdb to the late 2010s). Taken with the paper, the label for time point translates to: less than 25 weeks on oral tofacitinib. The meaning of the sample's treatment or condition label: oral pan-JAK inhibitor, 5-10 mg twice daily. Receptor libraries were prepared by the immunoSEQ multiplex PCR assay. To provide template for TCR sequencing, every sample had RNA extracted and reverse transcribed into cDNA. TCRdb provides this immuneACCESS table in a form limited to in-frame rearrangements. Some clones are lacking; in checked studies, under half of them reflect an unresolved V gene, and why the rest are absent is not known. Within this sample are about 92,000 clones, with roughly two fifths of them counted one time only. The ten largest make up around 18% of the sample.

The sequencing used CD8+ T cells sorted from blood, collected at week 24, from a patient treated with tofacitinib. These receptor sequences come from a human donor with alopecia areata.

V usage is TRBV5-1 and J usage is TRBJ1-2; D is perhaps TRBD1 (5 bases). In germline, CDR1 is SGHRS, CDR2 YFSETQ. CDR3 length: 16 amino acids. Trimming removed 0 bases at V and 2 bases at J, with 14 bases between. For the CDR3, the DNA is TGCGCCAGCAGCTTGGGTTTGGGGCGTCGGAACTATGGCTACACCTTC. Residues: CASSLGLGRRNYGYTF.

This sequence joins TRBV29-1 and TRBJ2-1; 7 bases are a match to TRBD1. V was clipped by 5 bases and J by 10 bases; unmatched bases: 8. In germline, CDR1 is SQVTM, CDR2 ANQGSEA. CDR3 length: 12 residues. The CDR3 protein is CSVLLGQVEQFF. In DNA, the CDR3 is TGCAGCGTTTTGTTAGGACAGGTCGAGCAGTTCTTC.

This chain joins TRBV7-8 and TRBJ2-5, with TRBD2 as a possible D gene (6 bases). The J call may be faulty, since TRBJ2-7 better matches the DNA end. Germline-derived CDR1 and CDR2 are SGHVS and FQNEAQ. There are 15 residues in the CDR3. The CDR3 DNA is TGTGCCAGCAGCTGGTTAGGCGGGACCACCTACGAGCAGTACTTC. This translates into CASSWLGGTTYEQYF.